This TCR beta chain was identified during a study of response to subunit inactivated influenza vaccine. TCRdb recomputed calls from the RT-PCR reads with MiXCR, one row per CDR3 protein. The sample has a few hundred thousand distinct CDR3 sequences, roughly 12% seen once. J gave up 9 bases and V 2 bases, and 3 bases lay outside the gene matches. Germline V gene lookup returns CDR1 SGHRS and CDR2 YFSETQ. This CDR3 has 15 residues. The same data also contributed to another study, on T cells expressing NK-cell markers. As that report states: For TCR beta, cDNA was produced by 5'RACE template switching with UMIs. It was from sorted CD3+CD56+NKG2C+, CD3+CD56+NKG2C- and CD3+CD56-NKG2C+ T cells that TCR beta repertoires came. The eight sequenced donors comprised seven who were HCMV-seropositive and one who was seronegative. Among the experiments, several used an anti-gamma-delta TCR antibody to restrict sorting to alpha-beta TCR T cells. Where a handful of donors were concerned, these clonotypes also led the CD3+CD56-NKG2C+ fraction.

This sequence joins TRBV5-1 and TRBJ2-1, with 15 positions matching TRBD2. Specimen: PBMCs from blood, collected on the day of vaccination. The TCR sequence derives from a man aged 50 or older who received an inactivated influenza vaccine. In DNA form, the CDR3 reads TGCGCCAGCAGCTTCGGACTAGCGGGAGGGGGTGAGCAGTTCTTC. Translated, it gives CASSFGLAGGGEQFF.